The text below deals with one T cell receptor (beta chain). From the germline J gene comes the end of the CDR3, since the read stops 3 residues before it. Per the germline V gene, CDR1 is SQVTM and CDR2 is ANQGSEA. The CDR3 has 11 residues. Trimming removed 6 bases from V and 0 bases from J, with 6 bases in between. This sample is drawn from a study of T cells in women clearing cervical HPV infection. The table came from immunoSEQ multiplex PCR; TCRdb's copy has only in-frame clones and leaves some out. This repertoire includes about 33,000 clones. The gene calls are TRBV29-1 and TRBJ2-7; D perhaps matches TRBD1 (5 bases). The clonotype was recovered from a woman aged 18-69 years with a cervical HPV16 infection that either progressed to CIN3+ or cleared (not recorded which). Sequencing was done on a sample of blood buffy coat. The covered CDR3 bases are TGCAGCGTACAGGTCTCCTACGAG. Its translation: CSVQVSYE. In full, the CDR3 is CSVQVSYEQYF.